Below are 3 T cell receptor beta chains sequenced from a single sample in a study of cytotoxic CD8 clonotypes in ibrutinib-treated CLL. Assay used: immunoSEQ multiplex PCR; TCRdb lists only in-frame clones, some missing. The data show roughly 180,000 clones, approximately 80% seen once. Specimen: PBMCs, collected after 24 months of ibrutinib treatment. The receptors were gathered from a human donor with chronic lymphocytic leukemia.

The chain combines TRBV6-5 with TRBJ1-5; D unresolved. The CDR3 length is 15 residues. Trimming took 0 bases from V and 1 from J, leaving 7 bases between them. Germline V gene lookup returns CDR1 MNHEY and CDR2 SVGAGI. The DNA of the CDR3 is TGTGCCAGCAGTTACTCGAGGCAGAGCAATCAGCCCCAGCATTTT. Translating gives CASSYSRQSNQPQHF.

This rearrangement joins TRBV7-2 to TRBJ2-1; D unresolved. Germline V gene lookup returns CDR1 SGHTA and CDR2 FQGNSA. CDR3 length: 11 residues. The V end lost 3 bases, the J end lost 3 bases, and 0 bases lay between the germline ends. CDR3 sequence (DNA): TGTGCCAGCAGCTTCTACAATGAGCAGTTCTTC. It codes for CASSFYNEQFF.

This clone has just one count. J is TRBJ2-1 and V is TRBV19; maybe TRBD2 (5 bases). V was cut by 6 bases and J by 0 bases, with 21 bases left in between. Looked up from germline, CDR1 is LNHDA and CDR2 is SQIVND (reference sequence). The length of the CDR3 is 18 residues. CDR3 DNA: TGTGCCAGTAGCCAGTACGGACCGCGGGCGGGCTCCTACAATGAGCAGTTCTTC. Translating gives CASSQYGPRAGSYNEQFF.